The 28 T cell receptor beta chains given below trace back to one sample, sequenced in a study of CD8 T cells in Susac syndrome. Reverse transcription of roughly 0.45 to 1 ug RNA was carried out with random hexamers. MiXCR, applied by TCRdb to the immunoSEQ multiplex PCR reads, yields one record per CDR3 protein. The table has a few hundred thousand distinct CDR3 sequences, 92% seen once. Material for sequencing was CD4+ T cells from PBMCs. The source is a human donor with multiple sclerosis.

The chain has TRBV2 and TRBJ2-5, with 8 bases fitting TRBD2. This CDR3 has 15 amino acids. Unmatched junction bases numbered 16, after V lost 7 bases and J lost 9 bases. Germline CDR1 is SNHLY and CDR2 is FYNNEI. The CDR3 DNA follows: TGTGCCAGCAAACCACAAGGGACGTCGGGGGGGGCCCAGTACTTC. As protein: CASKPQGTSGGAQYF.

The V gene is TRBV20-1, the J gene TRBJ1-2; possible D gene TRBD1, 5 bases. Germline CDR1 DFQATT, CDR2 SNEGSKA (reference sequence). This CDR3 has 15 residues. The germline V and J ends were trimmed by 0 bases and 4 bases, with 15 bases remaining between them. The CDR3 region has the DNA TGCAGTGCTAGAGATCTGGCAGGGACCCTCTATGGCTACACCTTC. Translated, it gives CSARDLAGTLYGYTF.

CDR3: CASSLQAGAKNIQYF. The CDR3 nucleotides read TGTGCCAGCAGCCTCCAGGCGGGGGCCAAAAACATTCAGTACTTC. The V gene is TRBV3-1, the J gene TRBJ2-4; tentative D call: TRBD2 (6 bases). Trimming took 4 bases from V and 1 from J, leaving 11 bases between them. The germline CDR1 and CDR2 sequences are LGHDT and YNNKEL (reference sequence). The CDR3 loop spans 15 amino acids.

The rearrangement uses TRBV12-3 or TRBV12-4 and TRBJ2-1; D unclear. The CDR3 has 16 residues. With 1 base removed from V and 1 base from J, the gap between germline ends came to 11 bases. CDR3 in amino acids: CASSLGSRRSYNEQFF. The CDR3 DNA reads as TGTGCCAGCAGTTTAGGATCTAGGCGGTCCTACAATGAGCAGTTCTTC.

The CDR3 protein is CASSRDPVADTQYF. The CDR3 nucleotides are TGTGCCAGCAGTCGGGATCCGGTAGCAGATACGCAGTATTTT. The chain joins TRBV28 to TRBJ2-3; a weak D match, TRBD2 (5 bases). The germline CDR1 and CDR2 sequences are MDHEN and SYDVKM. V dropped 5 bases and J dropped 4 bases, with 13 bases sitting between them. The CDR3 totals 14 residues.

The genes are TRBV4-2 and TRBJ2-1; D tentatively reads TRBD1 or TRBD2 (5 bases each). The germline CDR1 and CDR2 sequences are LGHNA and YNFKEQ. The CDR3 is 14 amino acids. V lost 3 bases, J lost 9 bases, and 15 bases lay in between. CDR3 nucleotides: TGTGCCAGCAGCCAGCTTAGGGGAGTGGCTGAGCAGTTCTTC. This codes for CASSQLRGVAEQFF.

This chain links TRBV20-1 with TRBJ2-7; 7 bases fit TRBD2. CDR3 size: 16 residues. Germline V lookup: CDR1 DFQATT, CDR2 SNEGSKA (reference sequence). V gave up 0 bases and J gave up 3 bases; unmatched junction bases: 11. CDR3 sequence (DNA): TGCAGTGCTAGAGACCCCTCTAGCGGCCTGGACTACGAGCAGTACTTC. Its protein is CSARDPSSGLDYEQYF.

The CDR3 sequence: CASSSEGDPEDEQFF. The CDR3 nucleotides are TGCGCCAGCAGCTCCGAGGGGGACCCGGAGGATGAGCAGTTCTTC. The chain uses TRBV5-1 and TRBJ2-1; D is possibly TRBD1 (6 bases). From germline, CDR1 is SGHRS and CDR2 YFSETQ. V gave up 3 bases and J gave up 8 bases, with 18 bases separating them. CDR3 length equals 15 residues. The whole variable domain, filled in from reference TRBV5-1 and TRBJ2-1, reads KAGVTQTPRYLIKTRGQQVTLSCSPISGHRSVSWYQQTPGQGLQFLFEYFSETQRNKGNFPGRFSGRQFSNSRSEMNVSTLELGDSALYLCASSSEGDPEDEQFFGPGTRLTVL.

The CDR3 region has the DNA TGCGCCAGCAGCCACCTCAATAAGGACACTGAAGCTTTCTTT. Its protein product is CASSHLNKDTEAFF. The gene calls are TRBV4-3 and TRBJ1-1; no definite D call. Trimming took 3 bases from V and 3 from J, leaving 11 bases between them. The CDR3 length is 14 residues. Germline CDR1 LGHNA, CDR2 YSLEER.

J is TRBJ2-3 and V is TRBV27, with D maybe TRBD1 (5 bases). This CDR3 spans 12 amino acids. CDR1 and CDR2 from the germline V gene are MNHEY and SMNVEV (reference sequence). V lost 8 bases to trimming and J lost 5 bases, with 11 bases between them. The DNA of the CDR3 is TGTGCCAGCGGGGCGATTGGAGATACGCAGTATTTT. It translates to CASGAIGDTQYF.

The CDR3 loop reads CASTSGTGPPNEKLFF. CDR3 sequence (DNA): TGTGCCAGCACCTCCGGGACAGGGCCCCCTAATGAAAAACTGTTTTTT. The gene calls are TRBV6-6 and TRBJ1-4, with TRBD1 matching 9 bases. CDR1 and CDR2 (germline): MNHNY, SVGAGI (reference sequence). The CDR3 covers 16 residues. The trim removed 7 bases at V and 3 bases at J, leaving 9 bases unmatched.

The chain employs TRBV6-2 or TRBV6-3 and TRBJ2-2, with 11 bases lining up with TRBD2. The CDR3 length is 15 residues. The germline V gene has CDR1 MNHEY and CDR2 SVGEGT. Losses at the gene ends were 6 bases for V and 8 bases for J; bases not matched to a gene: 8. Here the CDR3 reads CASSLLAGVRGELFF. CDR3 in DNA: TGTGCCAGCAGCCTACTAGCGGGAGTACGGGGGGAGCTGTTTTTT.

J is TRBJ2-7 and V is TRBV12-3 or TRBV12-4; 8 bases agree with TRBD2. CDR3 length: 15 amino acids. After removal of 1 base from V and 3 bases from J, the junction contained 5 bases not matched to a gene. CDR3 sequence reads: CASSLGREGHYEQYF. Here the CDR3 DNA reads TGTGCCAGCAGTTTAGGTCGGGAGGGCCACTACGAGCAGTACTTC.

The V gene is TRBV12-3 or TRBV12-4, the J gene TRBJ1-2; 8 positions agree with TRBD1. Losses at the gene ends were 6 bases for V and 2 bases for J; bases not matched to a gene: 8. This CDR3 comprises 15 residues. The CDR3 is CASSSTGARNYGYTF. The CDR3 nucleotides read TGTGCCAGCAGCTCGACAGGGGCGAGGAACTATGGCTACACCTTC.

The chain carries TRBV6-5 and TRBJ1-2; D may be TRBD1 (6 bases). Germline CDR1 and CDR2: MNHEY and SVGAGI. The V gene lost 4 bases and the J gene lost 1 base, with 16 bases spanning the gap. The CDR3 length is 16 residues. CDR3 protein: CASSWGLGVDNYGYTF. The DNA of the CDR3 is TGTGCCAGCAGTTGGGGGCTGGGGGTGGATAACTATGGCTACACCTTC.

The chain is built from TRBV5-1 and TRBJ2-1; 10 bases match TRBD2. V was pared by 4 bases and J by 7 bases, with 17 bases of the junction left unmatched. CDR1 and CDR2 from the germline V gene are SGHRS and YFSETQ. This CDR3 comprises 18 residues. The DNA of the CDR3 is TGCGCCAGCAGCCTGACCATCCAGGGAGCGGGGGGGCATAATGAGCAGTTCTTC. This codes for CASSLTIQGAGGHNEQFF.

The gene calls are TRBV20-1 and TRBJ1-5; D is perhaps TRBD1 (5 bases). The germline gives CDR1 DFQATT, CDR2 SNEGSKA (reference sequence). Trimming removed 4 bases at V and 2 bases at J, with 15 bases between. There are 15 residues in the CDR3. The CDR3 loop reads CSAKVGQGGNQPQHF. CDR3 in DNA: TGCAGTGCTAAGGTAGGGCAGGGCGGCAATCAGCCCCAGCATTTT.

The rearrangement links TRBV3-1 to TRBJ2-5; 9 bases align to TRBD2. The CDR3 length is 16 residues. Trimming at V came to 3 bases and at J to 1 base, leaving 6 bases not matched to a gene. CDR1 is LGHDT, CDR2 YNNKEL, per germline (reference sequence). The CDR3 nucleotides are TGTGCCAGCAGCCAGGGGCTAGCGGGATCCCAAGAGACCCAGTACTTC. It specifies CASSQGLAGSQETQYF.

The gene calls are TRBV5-1 and TRBJ2-2; D not resolved. V gave up 0 bases and J gave up 4 bases, with 16 bases separating them. The CDR3 is made up of 17 amino acids. The germline gives CDR1 SGHRS, CDR2 YFSETQ. This CDR3 reads CASSLAVSGRATGELFF. Here the CDR3 DNA reads TGCGCCAGCAGCTTGGCCGTGTCCGGTCGTGCCACCGGGGAGCTGTTTTTT.

This clonotype came up once. The V gene is TRBV7-6, the J gene TRBJ1-2; perhaps TRBD1 as D (5 bases). CDR1 and CDR2 from the germline V gene are SGHVS and FNYEAQ. The CDR3 has 13 amino acids. V lost 5 bases, J lost 9 bases, and 16 bases lay in between. The CDR3 DNA follows: TGTGCCAGCAGCACCGACAGAGCCGGTCGCTACACCTTC. Translated: CASSTDRAGRYTF.

The chain is built from TRBV5-6 and TRBJ2-1; TRBD1 aligns across 9 bases. Germline trimming cut 4 bases from V and 5 bases from J; bases unmatched to any gene: 4. The CDR3 spans 14 residues. Per the germline V gene, CDR1 is SGHDT and CDR2 is YYEEEE. Written as DNA, the CDR3 is TGTGCCAGCAGCCCAAGGACAGGGGACAATGAGCAGTTCTTC. Translated: CASSPRTGDNEQFF.

This clonotype appeared a few times. The chain combines TRBV30 with TRBJ1-1, with D unresolved. Deletions cut 0 bases from V and 1 base from J, with 6 bases between. CDR1 and CDR2 from the germline V gene are GTSNPN and SVGIG (reference sequence). The length of the CDR3 is 13 residues. The CDR3 sequence is CAWSVSENTEAFF. CDR3 nucleotides: TGTGCCTGGAGTGTGTCGGAGAACACTGAAGCTTTCTTT. Using reference TRBV30 and TRBJ1-1 for the parts outside the CDR3, the full variable domain is SQTIHQWPATLVQPVGSPLSLECTVEGTSNPNLYWYRQAAGRGLQLLFYSVGIGQISSEVPQNLSASRPQDRQFILSSKKLLLSDSGFYLCAWSVSENTEAFFGQGTRLTVV.

The chain has TRBV30 and TRBJ2-7, with D possibly TRBD2 on 5 matching bases. CDR1 GTSNPN and CDR2 SVGIG come from the germline V gene (reference sequence). CDR3 length: 12 residues. V was trimmed by 4 bases and J by 3 bases, leaving 10 bases between them. The CDR3 DNA sequence: TGTGCCTGGAATTCCGGGAACTACGAGCAGTACTTC. It translates to CAWNSGNYEQYF. Full variable domain (outside the CDR3, taken from reference TRBV30 and TRBJ2-7): SQTIHQWPATLVQPVGSPLSLECTVEGTSNPNLYWYRQAAGRGLQLLFYSVGIGQISSEVPQNLSASRPQDRQFILSSKKLLLSDSGFYLCAWNSGNYEQYFGPGTRLTVT.

The chain is built from TRBV29-1 and TRBJ2-3; TRBD1 might be the D (6 bases). The CDR3 is 14 residues long. Germline assignment: CDR1 SQVTM and CDR2 ANQGSEA. V was cut by 5 bases and J by 2 bases, with 14 bases left in between. CDR3 residues: CSVSGGQNTDTQYF. The CDR3 DNA is TGCAGCGTTAGTGGAGGACAGAACACAGATACGCAGTATTTT.

The V and J genes are TRBV7-3 and TRBJ2-2, with D unclear. V lost 2 bases, J lost 4 bases, and 5 bases lay in between. Germline V gene sequence: CDR1 SGHTA, CDR2 FQGTGA. CDR3 length equals 13 residues. The CDR3 nucleotides read TGTGCCAGCAGCTTACAGCTCACCGGGGAGCTGTTTTTT. Its protein is CASSLQLTGELFF.

The rearrangement links TRBV7-9 to TRBJ2-7, with 8 bases lining up with TRBD2. Germline CDR1 is SEHNR and CDR2 is FQNEAQ (reference sequence). Losses at the gene ends were 1 base for V and 6 bases for J; bases not matched to a gene: 8. This CDR3 has 15 residues. The CDR3 loop is CASSLEIAGPGEQYF. Here the CDR3 DNA reads TGTGCCAGCAGCTTAGAGATAGCGGGGCCCGGCGAGCAGTACTTC.

The chain couples TRBV14 to TRBJ1-1, with a tentative D call TRBD1 (5 bases). Germline V lookup: CDR1 SGHDN, CDR2 FVKESK. This CDR3 has 13 residues. The V end lost 5 bases, the J end lost 4 bases, and 11 bases lay between the germline ends. The CDR3 loop reads CASSLIGGTEAFF. For the CDR3, the DNA is TGTGCCAGCAGCTTGATTGGGGGCACTGAAGCTTTCTTT.

This chain uses TRBV9 with TRBJ1-6; the D gene is possibly TRBD1 (6 bases). Germline V gives CDR1 SGDLS, CDR2 YYNGEE. V was cut by 2 bases and J by 9 bases, with 12 bases left in between. CDR3 length equals 14 residues. The CDR3: CASSVSGASSPLHF. The CDR3 nucleotides read TGTGCCAGCAGCGTCTCGGGGGCAAGTTCACCCCTCCACTTT.